This TCR beta chain was captured by sequencing in a study of radiation and T cells in renal cell carcinoma. Time point meaning: blood 4 weeks post-SBRT, at nephrectomy. The treatment here: 15 Gy SBRT to primary tumor, nephrectomy 4 weeks later. V lost 5 bases to trimming and J lost 5 bases, with 14 bases between them. The V gene's germline CDR1 is MRHNA and CDR2 SNTAGT. The CDR3 is 14 residues long. Only in-frame clones appear in the TCRdb table, and some are missing; sequencing was by immunoSEQ multiplex PCR. Of approximately 150,000 clones listed, 65% to 90% were seen once; the top ten hold around a sixth.

J is TRBJ2-3 and V is TRBV6-4; D not certain. This TCR was sampled from a woman between 50 and 59 years old with renal cell carcinoma. Source: blood, taken from a patient whose treatment included radiotherapy and nephrectomy. CDR3 DNA: TGTGCCAGCAGTTACGAATTTACGGGAGATACGCAGTATTTT. Its translation is CASSYEFTGDTQYF.